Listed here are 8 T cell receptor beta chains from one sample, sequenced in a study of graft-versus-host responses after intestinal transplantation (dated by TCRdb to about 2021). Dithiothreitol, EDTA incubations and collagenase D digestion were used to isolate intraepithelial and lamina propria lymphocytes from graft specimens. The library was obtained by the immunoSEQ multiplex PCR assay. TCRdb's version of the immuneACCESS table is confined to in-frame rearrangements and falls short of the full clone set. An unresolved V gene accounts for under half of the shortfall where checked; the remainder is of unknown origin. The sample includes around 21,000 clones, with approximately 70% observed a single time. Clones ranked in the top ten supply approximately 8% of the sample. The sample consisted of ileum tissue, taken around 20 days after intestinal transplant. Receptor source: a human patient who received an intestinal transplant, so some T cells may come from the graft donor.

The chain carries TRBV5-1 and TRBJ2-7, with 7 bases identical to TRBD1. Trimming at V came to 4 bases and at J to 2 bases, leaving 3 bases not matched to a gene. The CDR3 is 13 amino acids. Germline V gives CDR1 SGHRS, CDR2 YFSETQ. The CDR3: CASSDGTAYEQYF. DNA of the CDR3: TGCGCCAGCAGCGACGGGACAGCCTACGAGCAGTACTTC.

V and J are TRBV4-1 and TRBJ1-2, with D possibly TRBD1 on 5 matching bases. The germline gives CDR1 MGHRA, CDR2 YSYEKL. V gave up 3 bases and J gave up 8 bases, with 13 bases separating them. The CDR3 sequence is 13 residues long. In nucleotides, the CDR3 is TGCGCCAGCAGCCAGAGTGGGGCGAGAGGCTACACCTTC. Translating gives CASSQSGARGYTF.

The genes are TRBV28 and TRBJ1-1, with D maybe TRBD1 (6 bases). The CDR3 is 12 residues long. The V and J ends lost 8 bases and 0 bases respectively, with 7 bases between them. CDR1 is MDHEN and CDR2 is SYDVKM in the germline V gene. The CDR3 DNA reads TGTGCCAGCGGGGACATGAACACTGAAGCTTTCTTT. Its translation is CASGDMNTEAFF.

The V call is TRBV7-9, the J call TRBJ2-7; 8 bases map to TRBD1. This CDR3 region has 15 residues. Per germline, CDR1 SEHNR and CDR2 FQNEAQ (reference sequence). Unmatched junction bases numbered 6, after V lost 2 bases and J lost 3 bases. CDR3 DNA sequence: TGTGCCAGCAGCTTACCCGGACAGGGCGACTACGAGCAGTACTTC. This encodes CASSLPGQGDYEQYF.

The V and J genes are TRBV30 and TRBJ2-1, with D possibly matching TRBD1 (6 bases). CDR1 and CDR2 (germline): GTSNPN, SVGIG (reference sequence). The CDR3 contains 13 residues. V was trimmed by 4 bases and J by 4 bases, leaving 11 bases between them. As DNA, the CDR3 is TGTGCCTGGAATGGACAGTTATACAATGAGCAGTTCTTC. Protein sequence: CAWNGQLYNEQFF. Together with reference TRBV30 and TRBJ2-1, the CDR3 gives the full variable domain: SQTIHQWPATLVQPVGSPLSLECTVEGTSNPNLYWYRQAAGRGLQLLFYSVGIGQISSEVPQNLSASRPQDRQFILSSKKLLLSDSGFYLCAWNGQLYNEQFFGPGTRLTVL.

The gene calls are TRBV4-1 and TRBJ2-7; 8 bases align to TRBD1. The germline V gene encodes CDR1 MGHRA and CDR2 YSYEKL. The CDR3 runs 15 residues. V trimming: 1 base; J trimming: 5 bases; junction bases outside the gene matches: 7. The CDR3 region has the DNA TGCGCCAGCAGCCAAGGTTGGACAGGGTGGCACGAGCAGTACTTC. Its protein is CASSQGWTGWHEQYF.

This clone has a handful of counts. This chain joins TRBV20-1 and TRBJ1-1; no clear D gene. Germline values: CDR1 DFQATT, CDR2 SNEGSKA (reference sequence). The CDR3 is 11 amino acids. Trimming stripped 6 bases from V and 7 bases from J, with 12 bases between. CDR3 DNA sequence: TGCAGTGCCCATGCCGGGTTTGAAGCTTTCTTT. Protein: CSAHAGFEAFF.

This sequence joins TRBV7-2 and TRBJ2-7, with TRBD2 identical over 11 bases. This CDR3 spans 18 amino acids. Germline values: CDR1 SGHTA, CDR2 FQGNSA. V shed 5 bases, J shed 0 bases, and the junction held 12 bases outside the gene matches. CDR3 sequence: CASSPHRTSGRPSYEQYF. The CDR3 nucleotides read TGTGCCAGCAGCCCCCACCGGACTAGCGGGCGCCCCTCCTACGAGCAGTACTTC.